One sample yielded the 14 T cell receptor beta chains listed below, sequenced in a study of cytomegalovirus exposure and HLA in healthy donors. With 60 Vbeta and 13 Jbeta primers, the PCR was carried out. Clones were read by immunoSEQ multiplex PCR, and TCRdb kept only the in-frame ones, dropping some. The sample shows 110,000 or so clones, 80% to 90% of them seen only once. Source material: PBMCs. These receptors all stem from a man aged 40-49 years in good health and CMV-seronegative.

V gene TRBV9 combines with J gene TRBJ2-7; 11 bases are a match to TRBD1. The CDR3 contains 14 residues. V shed 1 base, J shed 5 bases, and the junction held 2 bases outside the gene matches. Germline assignment: CDR1 SGDLS and CDR2 YYNGEE. CDR3 sequence (DNA): TGTGCCAGCAGCGTATGGACAGGGGGCGACGAGCAGTACTTC. Translation: CASSVWTGGDEQYF.

This clone was observed a handful of times. The genes are TRBV5-6 and TRBJ1-4; 7 bases map to TRBD1. The CDR3 has 15 amino acids. The germline CDR1 and CDR2 sequences are SGHDT and YYEEEE. With V trimmed by 1 base and J by 7 bases, 7 bases remained unmatched. As DNA, the CDR3 is TGTGCCAGCAGCTTGTTTCAACAGGGGAGTGAAAAACTGTTTTTT. Its protein is CASSLFQQGSEKLFF. Full variable domain (remainder filled in from reference TRBV5-6 and TRBJ1-4): DAGVTQSPTHLIKTRGQQVTLRCSPKSGHDTVSWYQQALGQGPQFIFQYYEEEERQRGNFPDRFSGHQFPNYSSELNVNALLLGDSALYLCASSLFQQGSEKLFFGSGTQLSVL.

This chain uses TRBV11-2 with TRBJ1-2, with 10 positions matching TRBD1. CDR1 and CDR2 from the germline V gene are SGHAT and FQNNGV. V lost 5 bases to trimming and J lost 4 bases; unmatched junction nucleotides: 7. There are 15 residues in the CDR3. Written as DNA, the CDR3 is TGTGCCAGCAGCCAGGTGGGGGACAGGGGCTATGGCTACACCTTC. Amino acids: CASSQVGDRGYGYTF.

CDR3: CASSLGGVGGGQETQYF. CDR3 sequence (DNA): TGCGCCAGCAGCTTGGGCGGGGTAGGAGGTGGCCAAGAGACCCAGTACTTC. The chain is built from TRBV5-1 and TRBJ2-5; a possible D gene is TRBD2 (6 bases). Germline V gene lookup returns CDR1 SGHRS and CDR2 YFSETQ. The V and J ends lost 0 bases and 1 base respectively, with 16 bases between them. CDR3 length: 17 residues.

V is TRBV28 and J is TRBJ2-7; 12 positions match TRBD2. Germline CDR1 reads MDHEN; CDR2 reads SYDVKM. The CDR3 covers 14 residues. V shed 10 bases and J 1 base; nucleotides not matched to a gene: 5. DNA of the CDR3: TGTGCCACCGACACTAGCGGGAGGTCCTACGAGCAGTACTTC. Translation: CATDTSGRSYEQYF. Looking up the rest from reference TRBV28 and TRBJ2-7 gives the full variable domain: DVKVTQSSRYLVKRTGEKVFLECVQDMDHENMFWYRQDPGLGLRLIYFSYDVKMKEKGDIPEGYSVSREKKERFSLILESASTNQTSMYLCATDTSGRSYEQYFGPGTRLTVT.

This clone was observed a few times. The rearrangement joins TRBV18 to TRBJ1-3; D is ambiguous. This CDR3 has 14 residues. Germline CDR1 KGHSH, CDR2 LQKENI. V gave up 5 bases and J gave up 4 bases, with 12 bases separating them. This CDR3 reads CASSISRTGNTIYF. In DNA, the CDR3 is TGTGCCAGCTCAATATCCAGAACCGGAAACACCATATATTTT.

To note about this clone: It is likely a read error, because the conserved phenylalanine at the end of the CDR3 is missing. CDR3 sequence reads: CASSREETNSPLHL. In nucleotides, the CDR3 is TGTGCCAGCAGTAGAGAGGAGACTAATTCACCCCTCCACCTT. This sequence joins TRBV6-1 and TRBJ1-6; D unresolved. V lost 5 bases and J lost 6, with 11 bases in between. The CDR3 is made up of 14 amino acids. Germline CDR1 and CDR2: MNHNS and SASEGT.

This chain joins TRBV27 and TRBJ2-1, with 8 bases aligning to TRBD1. The V segment lost 5 bases and the J segment 8 bases; nucleotides outside the gene matches: 8. The CDR3 runs 14 residues. Germline CDR1 and CDR2: MNHEY and SMNVEV (reference sequence). The CDR3 DNA is TGTGCCAGCAGTCCGGACAGGGCTAATCATGAGCAGTTCTTC. Amino acid sequence: CASSPDRANHEQFF.

The CDR3 region is CASSYIRGSYNEQFF. In DNA, the CDR3 is TGTGCCAGCAGTTACATACGCGGGAGCTACAATGAGCAGTTCTTC. The J gene is TRBJ2-1, the V gene TRBV6-5, with 7 bases that match TRBD2. V shed 2 bases and J 3 bases; nucleotides not matched to a gene: 4. This CDR3 contains 15 residues. The germline V gene has CDR1 MNHEY and CDR2 SVGAGI.

The chain has TRBV7-2 and TRBJ2-7, with TRBD1 as a possible D gene (6 bases). This CDR3 region has 15 residues. Germline V gene lookup returns CDR1 SGHTA and CDR2 FQGNSA. The germline V and J ends were trimmed by 3 bases and 0 bases, with 12 bases remaining between them. In DNA, the CDR3 is TGTGCCAGCAGCTTCCGAGGCAGGGGCTCCTACGAGCAGTACTTC. This codes for CASSFRGRGSYEQYF.

The V and J genes are TRBV9 and TRBJ1-2; 7 bases map to TRBD1. Germline loops: CDR1 SGDLS, CDR2 YYNGEE. The ends lost 0 bases at V and 7 bases at J; junction bases unmatched: 9. This CDR3 is built from 15 residues. The CDR3 here is CASSVGRGLNTGYTF. In nucleotides, the CDR3 is TGTGCCAGCAGCGTAGGGAGGGGGCTAAATACTGGCTACACCTTC.

V and J are TRBV5-4 and TRBJ1-1; D call uncertain. The CDR3 consists of 13 residues. Germline CDR1 SGHNT, CDR2 YYREEE (reference sequence). V was trimmed by 3 bases and J by 1 base, leaving 7 bases between them. DNA of the CDR3: TGTGCCAGCAGCTCTACCCAGAACACTGAAGCTTTCTTT. Translation gives CASSSTQNTEAFF.

The chain is built from TRBV2 and TRBJ2-1; TRBD1 is a possible D gene (6 bases). The V end was cut by 6 bases, the J end by 4 bases, with 10 bases between. Germline V gene sequence: CDR1 SNHLY, CDR2 FYNNEI. This CDR3 is built from 13 residues. The CDR3 region has the DNA TGTGCCAGCAGCCAGGGGTGGTACAATGAGCAGTTCTTC. It translates to CASSQGWYNEQFF.

A single count supports this clone. The chain has TRBV19 and TRBJ2-7; TRBD2 matches 8 bases. Germline loops: CDR1 LNHDA, CDR2 SQIVND (reference sequence). Trimming removed 6 bases from V and 2 bases from J; junction bases left unmatched: 3. This CDR3 has 13 amino acids. The CDR3 DNA sequence: TGTGCCAGTAGCAAGGGACTAGCCTACGAGCAGTACTTC. Translation: CASSKGLAYEQYF. Combining the CDR3 with reference TRBV19 and TRBJ2-7 gives the whole variable domain DGGITQSPKYLFRKEGQNVTLSCEQNLNHDAMYWYRQDPGQGLRLIYYSQIVNDFQKGDIAEGYSVSREKKESFPLTVTSAQKNPTAFYLCASSKGLAYEQYFGPGTRLTVT.